What follows is one T cell receptor (beta chain) and its context. The data were produced by immunoSEQ multiplex PCR, yet TCRdb's version contains in-frame clones alone and is incomplete. The top ten clones hold approximately 1.5% of a sample with over 85,000 clones, 88% of them seen once. The data stem from a study of cytomegalovirus exposure and HLA in healthy donors. V was cut by 1 base and J by 5 bases, with 21 bases left in between. The CDR3 sequence is 17 residues long. Germline loops: CDR1 SNHLY, CDR2 FYNNEI. The receptor comes from a woman aged 25 to 39 in good health and CMV-seropositive. Source material: PBMCs. This chain connects TRBV2 to TRBJ2-7; D perhaps matches TRBD1 (6 bases). The CDR3 sequence: CASSEENPQGEKNEQYF. The CDR3 DNA reads TGTGCCAGCAGTGAAGAAAATCCACAGGGAGAGAAGAACGAGCAGTACTTC. The whole variable domain, filled in from reference TRBV2 and TRBJ2-7, reads EPEVTQTPSHQVTQMGQEVILRCVPISNHLYFYWYRQILGQKVEFLVSFYNNEISEKSEIFDDQFSVERPDGSNFTLKIRSTKLEDSAMYFCASSEENPQGEKNEQYFGPGTRLTVT.